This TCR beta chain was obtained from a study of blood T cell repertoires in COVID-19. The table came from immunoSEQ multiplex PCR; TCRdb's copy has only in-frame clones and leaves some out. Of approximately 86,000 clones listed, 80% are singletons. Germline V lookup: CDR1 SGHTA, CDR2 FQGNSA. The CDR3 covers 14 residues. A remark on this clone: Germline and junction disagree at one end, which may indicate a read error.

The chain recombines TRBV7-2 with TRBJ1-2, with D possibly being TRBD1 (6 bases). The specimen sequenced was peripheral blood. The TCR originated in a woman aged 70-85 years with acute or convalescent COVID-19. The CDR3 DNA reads TGTGCCAGCAGCCCCAGCGGTGGACAGTTTTCAATGGGCTTC. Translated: CASSPSGGQFSMGF.